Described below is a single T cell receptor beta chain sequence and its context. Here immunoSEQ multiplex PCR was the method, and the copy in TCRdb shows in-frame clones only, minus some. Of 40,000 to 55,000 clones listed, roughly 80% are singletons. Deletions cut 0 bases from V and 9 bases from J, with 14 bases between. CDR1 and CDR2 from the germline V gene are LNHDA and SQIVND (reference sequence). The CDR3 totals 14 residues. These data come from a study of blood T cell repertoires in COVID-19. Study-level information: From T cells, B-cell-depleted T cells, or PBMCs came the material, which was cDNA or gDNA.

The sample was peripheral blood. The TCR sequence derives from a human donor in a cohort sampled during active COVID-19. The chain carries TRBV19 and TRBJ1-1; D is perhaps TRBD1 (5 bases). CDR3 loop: CASSIDLRAEQAFF. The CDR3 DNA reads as TGTGCCAGTAGTATAGATCTCAGGGCAGAGCAAGCTTTCTTT.